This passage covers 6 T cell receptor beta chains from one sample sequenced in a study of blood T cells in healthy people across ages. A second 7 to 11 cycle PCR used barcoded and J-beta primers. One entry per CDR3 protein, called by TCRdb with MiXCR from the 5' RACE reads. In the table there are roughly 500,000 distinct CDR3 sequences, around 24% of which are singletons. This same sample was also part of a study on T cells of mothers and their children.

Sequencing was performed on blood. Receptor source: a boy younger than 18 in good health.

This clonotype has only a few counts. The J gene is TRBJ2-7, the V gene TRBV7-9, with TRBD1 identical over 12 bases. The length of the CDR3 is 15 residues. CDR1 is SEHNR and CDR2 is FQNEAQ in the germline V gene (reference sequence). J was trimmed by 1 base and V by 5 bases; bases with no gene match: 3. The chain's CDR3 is CASSEGQGASYEQYF. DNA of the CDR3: TGTGCCAGCAGCGAGGGACAGGGGGCGTCCTACGAGCAGTACTTC.

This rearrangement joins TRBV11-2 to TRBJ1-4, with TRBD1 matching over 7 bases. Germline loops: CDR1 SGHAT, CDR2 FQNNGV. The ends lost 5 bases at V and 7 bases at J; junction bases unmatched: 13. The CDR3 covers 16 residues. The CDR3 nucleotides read TGTGCCAGCAGCAAATCCGTGGGAGGGGGCGGTGAAAAACTGTTTTTT. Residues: CASSKSVGGGGEKLFF.

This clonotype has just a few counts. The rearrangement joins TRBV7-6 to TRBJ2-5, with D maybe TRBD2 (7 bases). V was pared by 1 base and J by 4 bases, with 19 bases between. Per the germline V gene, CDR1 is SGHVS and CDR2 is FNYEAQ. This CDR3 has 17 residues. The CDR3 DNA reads TGTGCCAGCAGCTTAGAGGGGGATGGTAGCGGGTTAGAGACCCAGTACTTC. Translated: CASSLEGDGSGLETQYF.

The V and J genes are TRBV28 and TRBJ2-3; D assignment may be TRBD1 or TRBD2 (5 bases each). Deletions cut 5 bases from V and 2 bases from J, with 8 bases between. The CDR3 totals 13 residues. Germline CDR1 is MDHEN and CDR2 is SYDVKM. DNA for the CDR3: TGTGCCAGCAGTGGGGACCTCACAGATACGCAGTATTTT. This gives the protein CASSGDLTDTQYF.

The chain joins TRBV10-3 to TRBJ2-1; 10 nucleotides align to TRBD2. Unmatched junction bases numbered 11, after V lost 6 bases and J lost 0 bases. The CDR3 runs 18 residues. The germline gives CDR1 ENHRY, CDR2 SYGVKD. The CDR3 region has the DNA TGTGCCATCAGCAGCCCGGGACTAGCGCAGAGCTCCTACAATGAGCAGTTCTTC. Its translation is CAISSPGLAQSSYNEQFF.

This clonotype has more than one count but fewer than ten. The CDR3, as DNA: TGTGCCAGCAGCGTAGGGTCCCCCCGGGAGACCCAGTACTTC. This translates into CASSVGSPRETQYF. V and J are TRBV9 and TRBJ2-5; unclear D gene. CDR3 length: 14 amino acids. Trimming shortened V by 0 bases and J by 5 bases, and 11 bases separated the two germline ends. Germline lookup yields CDR1 SGDLS and CDR2 YYNGEE. Variable domain in full (rest from reference TRBV9 and TRBJ2-5): DSGVTQTPKHLITATGQRVTLRCSPRSGDLSVYWYQQSLDQGLQFLIQYYNGEERAKGNILERFSAQQFPDLHSELNLSSLELGDSALYFCASSVGSPRETQYFGPGTRLLVL.